This T cell receptor beta chain was sequenced during a study of blood T cell repertoires in COVID-19. Turning to the study itself: Some COVID-19 samples were acute and others convalescent; all came from the United States, Italy and Spain. The cDNA or gDNA used as material had been derived from T cells, B-cell-depleted T cells, or PBMCs.

Per the authors' pipeline: Amplified reference gene primers provided the basis for estimating nucleated cell counts. Data came from immunoSEQ multiplex PCR; TCRdb stores just in-frame clones and leaves some out. V, J and clone size derive from that table, while D and trimming were established from the DNA sequence. The sample yields about 240,000 clones, over 80% seen once. The receptor was isolated from a young man who had recovered from COVID-19. The material sequenced was peripheral blood.

The CDR3 bases are TGTGCCAGCAGCCAAGATCGGACAGGACAGCCTTTCTGTAACTATGGCTACACCTTC. Protein sequence: CASSQDRTGQPFCNYGYTF. The V and J genes are TRBV14 and TRBJ1-2; 7 bases are shared with TRBD1. Germline values: CDR1 SGHDN, CDR2 FVKESK. The junction had 14 bases not matched to a gene; V was cut back by 0 bases and J by 1 base. The CDR3 runs to 19 residues.